The clone carrying this T cell receptor beta chain was detected a few times. Its antigen is undetermined. The sample is drawn from a study of PD-1 blockade in classical Hodgkin lymphoma. Findings and caveats of the study: According to reports, newly diagnosed patients had lower baseline TCR diversity than healthy donors, and relapsed/refractory patients had lower baseline TCR diversity still. With respect to the repertoire differences, their causes, possibly disease activity or prior therapy, remain undefined.

Time point specified: newly diagnosed, previously untreated cHL patient sample. Comparators were PBMCs taken from newly diagnosed, untreated classical Hodgkin lymphoma. The V gene lost 5 bases and the J gene lost 1 base, with 6 bases spanning the gap. CDR1 and CDR2 from the germline V gene are SEHNR and FQNEAQ (reference sequence). This CDR3 region has 13 residues. TCRdb's copy holds only in-frame clones and misses some; the assay was immunoSEQ multiplex PCR. There are roughly 16,000 clones in the sample; around 90% occur only once, and almost 4% lies in the top ten. The sample was peripheral blood mononuclear cells (PBMCs). The chain is built from TRBV7-9 and TRBJ2-1; D remains unclear. The origin of this receptor is a human donor with classical Hodgkin lymphoma. The CDR3 protein is CASSQWSYNEQFF. CDR3 sequence (DNA): TGTGCCAGCAGCCAATGGTCCTACAATGAGCAGTTCTTC.